The 15 T cell receptor beta chains presented below share a single source sample, sequenced in a study of cytomegalovirus exposure and HLA in healthy donors. The study ran its PCR with 60 Vbeta and 13 Jbeta primers. Measured with immunoSEQ multiplex PCR; TCRdb has only the in-frame clones, and not every one. The data show about 150,000 clones, and the top ten clones hold around 1.5%. The sequenced material came from PBMCs. The source of these receptors is a woman aged 45-59 years in good health and CMV-seronegative.

The chain has TRBV4-1 and TRBJ2-1; 7 bases match TRBD2. This CDR3 is 17 amino acids long. V lost 4 bases to trimming and J lost 1 base; unmatched junction nucleotides: 10. CDR1 and CDR2 from the germline V gene are MGHRA and YSYEKL. The CDR3 protein is CASSLRGSGMSYNEQFF. For the CDR3, the DNA is TGCGCCAGCAGCCTCCGGGGGAGCGGGATGTCCTACAATGAGCAGTTCTTC.

The V and J genes are TRBV5-1 and TRBJ2-2; TRBD2 agrees at 7 bases. Germline V gene sequence: CDR1 SGHRS, CDR2 YFSETQ. The J segment lost 3 bases and the V segment lost 3 bases, leaving 2 bases of the junction unmatched. The CDR3 loop spans 14 amino acids. The CDR3 here is CASSSRGDTGELFF. CDR3 DNA: TGCGCCAGCAGCTCCCGGGGGGACACCGGGGAGCTGTTTTTT.

The V gene is TRBV30, the J gene TRBJ1-1; D possibly corresponds to TRBD1 (5 bases). The V and J ends lost 8 bases and 0 bases respectively, with 16 bases between them. Germline V gene data show CDR1 as GTSNPN and CDR2 as SVGIG (reference sequence). CDR3 length: 14 amino acids. The DNA for the CDR3 is TGTGCCCAAGCCACTGACAGCATGAACACTGAAGCTTTCTTT. Protein: CAQATDSMNTEAFF.

The chain couples TRBV5-1 to TRBJ2-3; TRBD2 matches at 13 bases. The trim removed 4 bases at V and 2 bases at J, leaving 4 bases unmatched. In germline, CDR1 is SGHRS, CDR2 YFSETQ. The CDR3 extends over 16 amino acids. CDR3 residues: CASSGGLAGFTDTQYF. The CDR3, as DNA: TGCGCCAGCAGCGGGGGACTAGCGGGGTTCACAGATACGCAGTATTTT.

The rearrangement links TRBV27 to TRBJ2-7; perhaps TRBD2 as D (5 bases). V was shortened by 6 bases and J by 4 bases, with 16 bases between the two germline ends. Looked up from germline, CDR1 is MNHEY and CDR2 is SMNVEV (reference sequence). The CDR3 is 14 residues long. The CDR3, as DNA: TGTGCCAGCAGCCCCCTAGCACTAGGGTACGAGCAGTACTTC. It codes for CASSPLALGYEQYF.

The gene calls are TRBV9 and TRBJ1-3, with TRBD1 matching over 11 bases. The CDR3 runs 16 residues. In germline, CDR1 is SGDLS, CDR2 YYNGEE. V lost 0 bases, J lost 3 bases, and 2 bases stayed unmatched. The CDR3 here is CASSVGDRGYGNTIYF. CDR3 sequence (DNA): TGTGCCAGCAGCGTAGGGGACAGGGGGTATGGAAACACCATATATTTT.

The V call is TRBV29-1, the J call TRBJ1-2; TRBD1 matches at 7 bases. The CDR3 runs to 17 residues. The V gene end was trimmed by 5 bases and the J gene end by 0 bases; junction bases not matched to a gene: 15. Germline-derived CDR1 and CDR2 are SQVTM and ANQGSEA. The CDR3 reads CSVTRYPGTATNYGYTF. Here the CDR3 DNA reads TGCAGCGTTACCAGATACCCAGGGACAGCCACTAACTATGGCTACACCTTC.

V usage is TRBV6-6 and J usage is TRBJ2-7, with a tentative D call TRBD2 (5 bases). Germline V gene lookup returns CDR1 MNHNY and CDR2 SVGAGI (reference sequence). The CDR3 has 11 amino acids. V was trimmed by 11 bases and J by 7 bases, leaving 15 bases between them. CDR3 loop: CAATTTGEQYF. In nucleotides, the CDR3 is TGTGCCGCCACCACTACGGGGGAGCAGTACTTC.

The chain recombines TRBV6-1 with TRBJ1-5; 9 bases are shared with TRBD1. Germline V lookup: CDR1 MNHNS, CDR2 SASEGT. The CDR3 runs 15 residues. The ends lost 5 bases at V and 3 bases at J; junction bases unmatched: 5. The CDR3 is CASSSTGGYNQPQHF. The CDR3, as DNA: TGTGCCAGCAGTTCGACAGGGGGTTACAATCAGCCCCAGCATTTT.

This chain joins TRBV10-3 and TRBJ2-1; 11 bases fit TRBD1. From germline, CDR1 is ENHRY and CDR2 SYGVKD. The CDR3 has 14 residues. V was pared by 10 bases and J by 7 bases, with 9 bases of the junction left unmatched. The CDR3 reads CATLGQGARNEQFF. In DNA form, the CDR3 reads TGTGCCACACTTGGACAGGGGGCGCGGAATGAGCAGTTCTTC.

CDR3 sequence reads: CASSTDRKGRSTDTQYF. DNA of the CDR3: TGTGCCAGTAGTACAGACAGGAAAGGTAGGAGCACAGATACGCAGTATTTT. J is TRBJ2-3 and V is TRBV19; tentative D call: TRBD1 (6 bases). CDR3 length: 17 residues. Germline V gene lookup returns CDR1 LNHDA and CDR2 SQIVND (reference sequence). V gave up 4 bases and J gave up 0 bases, with 17 bases separating them.

The CDR3 DNA follows: TGTGCCTGGAGAGATAGTTCTTCCGACAATGAGCAGTTCTTC. Its protein is CAWRDSSSDNEQFF. V and J are TRBV30 and TRBJ2-1, with D unresolved. The germline V and J ends were trimmed by 3 bases and 5 bases, with 14 bases remaining between them. Germline V gene data show CDR1 as GTSNPN and CDR2 as SVGIG (reference sequence). The CDR3 is 14 residues long. The entire variable domain, with the rest obtained from reference TRBV30 and TRBJ2-1, is as follows: SQTIHQWPATLVQPVGSPLSLECTVEGTSNPNLYWYRQAAGRGLQLLFYSVGIGQISSEVPQNLSASRPQDRQFILSSKKLLLSDSGFYLCAWRDSSSDNEQFFGPGTRLTVL.

The J gene is TRBJ2-3, the V gene TRBV5-1; D is ambiguous. The CDR3 runs to 13 residues. The V end was cut by 3 bases, the J end by 0 bases, with 5 bases between. Germline loops: CDR1 SGHRS, CDR2 YFSETQ. This chain's CDR3 is CASSSLSTDTQYF. The CDR3 DNA reads TGCGCCAGCAGCTCCCTTAGCACAGATACGCAGTATTTT.

The chain links TRBV9 to TRBJ2-2; maybe TRBD1 (5 bases). Looked up from germline, CDR1 is SGDLS and CDR2 is YYNGEE. The CDR3 sequence is 14 residues long. V was pared by 0 bases and J by 3 bases, with 6 bases between. The CDR3 is CASSVGGDTGELFF. The CDR3 bases are TGTGCCAGCAGCGTAGGGGGCGACACCGGGGAGCTGTTTTTT.

The V and J genes are TRBV28 and TRBJ2-5; 7 bases are a match to TRBD1. Germline-derived CDR1 and CDR2 are MDHEN and SYDVKM. This CDR3 region has 16 residues. The V and J ends lost 8 bases and 5 bases, in that order; junction bases with no gene match: 17. The CDR3 DNA sequence: TGTGCCAGCGCTAATCTCCGGGACAGTTATGTGGAGACCCAGTACTTC. Translation gives CASANLRDSYVETQYF.